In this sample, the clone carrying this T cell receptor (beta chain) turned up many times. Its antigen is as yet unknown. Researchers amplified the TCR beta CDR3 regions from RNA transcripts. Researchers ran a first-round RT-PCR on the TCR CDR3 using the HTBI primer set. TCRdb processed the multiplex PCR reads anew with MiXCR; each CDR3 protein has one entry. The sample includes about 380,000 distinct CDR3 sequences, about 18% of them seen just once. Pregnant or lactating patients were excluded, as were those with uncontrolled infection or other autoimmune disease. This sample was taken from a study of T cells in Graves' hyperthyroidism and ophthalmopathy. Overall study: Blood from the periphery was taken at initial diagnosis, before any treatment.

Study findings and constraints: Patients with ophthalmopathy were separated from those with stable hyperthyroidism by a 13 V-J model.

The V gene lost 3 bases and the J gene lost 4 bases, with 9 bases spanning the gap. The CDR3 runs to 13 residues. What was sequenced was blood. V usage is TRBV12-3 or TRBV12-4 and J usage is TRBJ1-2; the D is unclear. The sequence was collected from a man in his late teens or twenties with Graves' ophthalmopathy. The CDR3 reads CASSFVGGYGYTF. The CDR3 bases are TGTGCCAGCAGTTTTGTGGGTGGCTATGGCTACACCTTC.